What follows describes a single T cell receptor (beta chain). The target antigen is unknown. Data came from immunoSEQ multiplex PCR; TCRdb stores just in-frame clones and leaves some out. The sample comprises a few hundred thousand clones, over 70% of which are singletons, and more than 9% rests with the top ten. The data were obtained in a study of shared clonotypes between healthy human individuals. Study background: CD4 naive and memory got three plates each, CD8 naive two, CD8 memory one. Study observations and caveats: Rarefaction indicated that sorted-subset sequencing remained incomplete although depth was large. A generally larger estimated richness was seen in naive subsets than in memory subsets.

CDR3 length equals 15 residues. Looked up from germline, CDR1 is LNHDA and CDR2 is SQIVND (reference sequence). Trimming pared 3 bases from V and 3 bases from J, leaving 12 bases between. Donors comprised only Caucasian adults living in Nashville, Tennessee. This receptor was obtained from a man younger than 45 in good health. The specimen was memory CD4+ T cells sorted from blood. Described subset: CD45RA-negative fraction. V gene TRBV19 combines with J gene TRBJ1-3; unclear D gene. CDR3 sequence (DNA): TGTGCCAGTAGTATGACGGGGTTCGGTGGAAACACCATATATTTT. It yields the protein CASSMTGFGGNTIYF.